The source of this T cell receptor (beta chain) is a study of a mutant IDH1 vaccine in newly diagnosed glioma (dated by TCRdb to the early 2020s). About the investigation overall: Eight vaccinations were administered to patients in weeks 1, 3, 5, 7, 11, 15, 19 and 23, corresponding to visits V03 through V10. In the chemotherapy-containing groups, vaccination started alongside temozolomide cycles, whereas in patients who had radiotherapy alone it started 4-6 weeks after radiotherapy. Of the 30 or so patients who were treated, around 62% were male and 37.5% were female, and the mean age was about 40 years. Before enrollment, patients had received standard therapy of radiotherapy alone, temozolomide alone, or radiochemotherapy with temozolomide; most received the combination. Peripheral blood samples were drawn at six visits, namely V03 (baseline), V05, V07, V10, V12 and V13. Longitudinal TCRB deep sequencing was done for about two dozen treated patients, wherever samples were available for exploratory analyses. General study outcomes and caveats: The authors stated that sample limitations prevented analyses of patient blood samples from being reproduced. Immune responses induced by the vaccine were seen in around 93% of patients across multiple MHC alleles. PBMC samples for TCRB deep sequencing were selected based on availability. Changes in the top peripheral T cell clonotypes picked up by TCRB sequencing did not appear to be linked to pseudoprogression.

A word on this clone: This receptor's antigen is unknown. No per-base quality is available; no much larger clone lies one base away.

Taken with the paper, the label for time point translates to: week 5, during vaccination. Each vaccine dose, consisting of 300 ug of a 20-mer mutant IDH1 peptide in Montanide, was administered subcutaneously with topical imiquimod. The donors had newly diagnosed IDH1-mutant astrocytomas of WHO grade 3 or 4 that showed loss of nuclear ATRX. The samples were drawn from NOA16, a multicentre, single-arm, open-label phase I trial in Germany that tested a mutant IDH1 peptide vaccine in humans for the first time. Genomic DNA for TCRB sequencing was isolated from EDTA blood with the DNeasy Blood and Tissue Kit. Libraries were made using the immunoSEQ multiplex PCR assay. Rearranged TCR beta chain sequences were amplified with the hsTCRB Kit following the manufacturer's protocol. TCRB libraries were sequenced on an Illumina MiSeq. The original methods were these. Demultiplexing, trimming and gene mapping were performed with the kit vendor's proprietary platform. TCRdb re-hosts the immuneACCESS table, in-frame sequences only. Its copies lack some clones; in the studies checked, an unresolved V gene accounts for under half of them, and the cause for the rest is not known. V, J and clone size are taken as reported in that table, and D and trimming were inferred from the DNA itself. Counted in this sample were tens of thousands of clones; roughly 90% of them appeared once. The top ten hold approximately 2.9% of the sample.

V trim: 6 bases; J trim: 3 bases; unmatched bases: 1. CDR1 is given as MNHNY and CDR2 as SVGAGI, both from the germline V gene (reference sequence). The CDR3 holds 12 amino acids from the cysteine to the phenylalanine. Of all the DNA, just the CDR3 is kept, 36 bases in frame from base 1. The source was PBMCs, collected from a glioma patient whose treatment included an IDH1 peptide vaccine. The receptor's source is a middle-aged man with glioma. The rearranged segments are TRBV6-6 and TRBJ2-7, with 8 bases aligning to TRBD1. The DNA is TGTGCCAGCAGGACAGGGGACTACGAGCAGTACTTC. It encodes CASRTGDYEQYF.